This T cell receptor beta chain derives from a study of cytomegalovirus exposure and HLA in healthy donors. Study details: Ancestry clustering placed around 81% of around 400 genotyped donors in the Caucasian-associated cluster.

This clone was seen only once. Its antigen is unidentified. The primer mix had 60 Vbeta and 13 Jbeta primers. Here immunoSEQ multiplex PCR was the method, and the copy in TCRdb shows in-frame clones only, minus some. Of about 67,000 clones listed, around 63% are singletons. Trimming left V 3 bases short and J 2 bases short, with 14 bases between. Per germline, CDR1 SGHRS and CDR2 YFSETQ. CDR3 length: 15 residues. Study findings and constraints: A later analysis linked a missense DCLRE1C variant to TCR beta V- and J-gene trimming. Common viral pathogens seemed to be connected with several of the most significant clusters, according to a later analysis.

The chain uses TRBV5-1 and TRBJ1-2, with D possibly TRBD1 on 5 matching bases. The receptor comes from a woman aged 25 to 39 in good health and CMV-seronegative. Sequenced: PBMCs. This CDR3 is CASSSLGVGNYGYTF. The CDR3 DNA reads TGCGCCAGCAGCTCCCTAGGGGTGGGCAACTATGGCTACACCTTC.